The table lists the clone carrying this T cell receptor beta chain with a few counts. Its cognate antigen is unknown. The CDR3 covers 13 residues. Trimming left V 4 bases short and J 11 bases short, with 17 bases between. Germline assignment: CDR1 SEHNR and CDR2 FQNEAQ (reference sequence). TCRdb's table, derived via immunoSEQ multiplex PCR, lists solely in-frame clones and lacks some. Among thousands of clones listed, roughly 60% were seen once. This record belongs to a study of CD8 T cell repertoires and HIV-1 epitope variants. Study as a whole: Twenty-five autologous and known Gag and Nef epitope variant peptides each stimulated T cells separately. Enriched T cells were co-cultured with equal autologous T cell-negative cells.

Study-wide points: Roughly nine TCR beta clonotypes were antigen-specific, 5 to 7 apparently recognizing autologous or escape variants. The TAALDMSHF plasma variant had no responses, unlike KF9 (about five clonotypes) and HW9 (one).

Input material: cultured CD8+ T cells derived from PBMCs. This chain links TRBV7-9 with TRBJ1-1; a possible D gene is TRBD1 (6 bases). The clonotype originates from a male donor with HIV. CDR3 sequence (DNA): TGTGCCAGCAGCTATGGGGGGGCCGATGAGGCTTTCTTT. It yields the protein CASSYGGADEAFF.